Listed below are T cell receptor beta chains from one sample, sequenced in a study of cytotoxic CD8 clonotypes in ibrutinib-treated CLL. Sequenced by immunoSEQ multiplex PCR; TCRdb stores in-frame clones only, minus some. The data show more than 200,000 clones, roughly 74% seen once. Specimen: PBMCs, collected after 24 months of ibrutinib treatment. These receptors all stem from a human donor with chronic lymphocytic leukemia. Both conserved end residues are part of each CDR3. A D gene is named only where the DNA matches it firmly. Size is stated for part of the rows, as once, few or many counts, or as a class when the clone is expanded.

clone_size j_call v_call d_call cdr3_aa cdr3_nt
- TRBJ1-2 TRBV7-9 - CASSEVESSYGYTF TGTGCCAGCAGCGAGGTCGAGAGTAGCTATGGCTACACCTTC
once TRBJ1-5 TRBV27 TRBD1 CASSLWGTGPNQPQHF TGTGCCAGCAGCCTATGGGGGACAGGTCCCAATCAGCCCCAGCATTTT
- TRBJ1-5 TRBV6-5 - CASSQQGLRQPQHF TGTGCCAGCAGCCAACAGGGACTCCGGCAGCCCCAGCATTTT
- TRBJ1-2 TRBV5-1 TRBD1 CASSWGQGFGYTF TGCGCCAGCAGCTGGGGACAGGGGTTTGGCTACACCTTC
- TRBJ1-2 TRBV9 - CASSVADPRTGYTF TGTGCCAGCAGCGTTGCCGATCCGAGGACTGGCTACACCTTC
- TRBJ2-1 TRBV9 - CAGNDTSPYLRFF TGTGCCGGAAATGATACTAGCCCTTACTTGCGGTTCTTC
few TRBJ2-7 TRBV5-1 - CASSLGTEIYEQYF TGCGCCAGCAGCTTGGGGACAGAAATTTACGAGCAGTACTTC
few TRBJ2-1 TRBV11-2 - CASSLARLEQFF TGTGCCAGCAGCTTAGCTCGTCTGGAGCAGTTCTTC
- TRBJ2-5 TRBV30 - CAWSGSGFSETQYF TGTGCCTGGAGTGGGAGCGGTTTTTCGGAGACCCAGTACTTC
- TRBJ2-7 TRBV9 - CASSVARDSDHEQYF TGTGCCAGCAGCGTCGCGAGGGATAGTGACCACGAGCAGTACTTC
- TRBJ1-1 TRBV28 TRBD1 CASSTGQGVSQVIDTEAFF TGTGCCAGCAGTACGGGACAGGGGGTCTCCCAGGTGATTGACACTGAAGCTTTCTTT
- TRBJ1-2 TRBV29-1 - CSVGGVDGYGYTF TGCAGCGTTGGGGGGGTTGACGGCTATGGCTACACCTTC
- TRBJ2-2 TRBV4-3 - CASSQDQAVGELFF TGCGCCAGCAGCCAAGATCAAGCAGTCGGGGAGCTGTTTTTT
- TRBJ2-7 TRBV11-1 - CASSLVRGNYEQYF TGTGCCAGCAGCTTGGTGAGAGGGAACTACGAGCAGTACTTC
- TRBJ1-2 TRBV2 - CANSNWDDTGYTF TGTGCCAACTCAAACTGGGACGACACTGGCTACACCTTC
- TRBJ2-5 TRBV29-1 TRBD1 CSATDRGREETQYF TGCAGCGCCACAGACAGGGGGCGGGAGGAGACCCAGTACTTC
- TRBJ2-3 TRBV28 TRBD1 CASSQTGTGGTDTQYF TGTGCCAGCAGTCAAACCGGGACAGGGGGCACAGATACGCAGTATTTT
- TRBJ2-7 TRBV6-5 - CASSYSWRYGTEQYF TGTGCCAGCAGTTACTCGTGGCGATACGGTACCGAGCAGTACTTC
- TRBJ2-7 TRBV7-9 - CASRGGRRTYEQYF TGTGCCAGCAGGGGCGGACGGAGAACCTACGAGCAGTACTTC
- TRBJ1-1 TRBV6-6 - CASSQPGKRDTEAFF TGTGCCAGCAGTCAGCCGGGAAAAAGGGACACTGAAGCTTTCTTT
- TRBJ2-7 TRBV2 - CASTSGGPYEQYF TGTGCCAGCACGTCAGGGGGGCCCTACGAGCAGTACTTC
- TRBJ2-1 TRBV7-2 TRBD2 CASSPKRELYNEQFF TGTGCCAGCAGTCCAAAGCGGGAGCTATACAATGAGCAGTTCTTC
- TRBJ1-3 TRBV7-3 TRBD1 CASSLGTASGNTIYF TGTGCCAGCAGCTTAGGGACAGCTTCTGGAAACACCATATATTTT
- TRBJ2-7 TRBV18 - CASSPPPGGYEQYF TGTGCCAGCTCACCACCCCCGGGCGGCTACGAGCAGTACTTC
few TRBJ1-5 TRBV30 - CAWSLRDNQPQHF TGTGCCTGGAGTTTGAGGGACAATCAGCCCCAGCATTTT
- TRBJ1-2 TRBV27 TRBD1 CASSGQGERNYGYTF TGTGCCAGCAGTGGACAGGGCGAGCGGAACTATGGCTACACCTTC
- TRBJ2-1 TRBV7-2 TRBD2 CASTSWVAGENEQFF TGTGCCAGCACCTCCTGGGTAGCGGGAGAAAATGAGCAGTTCTTC
- TRBJ1-2 TRBV18 - CASSPGTQAMNYGYTF TGTGCCAGCTCACCAGGGACCCAGGCCATGAACTATGGCTACACCTTC
- TRBJ2-1 TRBV27 TRBD2 CASSLPGLAKNEQFF TGTGCCAGCAGTTTACCGGGACTAGCGAAGAATGAGCAGTTCTTC
- TRBJ2-1 TRBV7-9 - CASSSSRGRGDNEQFF TGTGCCAGCAGCTCTTCGCGGGGAAGGGGTGACAATGAGCAGTTCTTC
- TRBJ2-7 TRBV6-5 TRBD1 CASRQGVPEYF TGTGCCAGCAGACAGGGGGTGCCGGAGTACTTC
- TRBJ1-1 TRBV27 - CASSLRKGRDTEAFF TGTGCCAGCAGTTTAAGGAAGGGGAGGGACACTGAAGCTTTCTTT
- TRBJ2-7 TRBV2 TRBD1 CASSRQGVEYEQYF TGTGCCAGCAGTCGACAGGGGGTTGAGTACGAGCAGTACTTC
- TRBJ2-2 TRBV6-5 - CASSPVWPGELFF TGTGCCAGCAGTCCCGTATGGCCCGGGGAGCTGTTTTTT
- TRBJ2-7 TRBV28 TRBD1 CASRPGQQSYEQYF TGTGCCAGCAGGCCGGGACAGCAATCCTACGAGCAGTACTTC
- TRBJ2-1 TRBV2 - CASRGLWESYNEQFF TGTGCCAGCAGGGGCCTTTGGGAGTCCTACAATGAGCAGTTCTTC
few TRBJ2-7 TRBV5-1 TRBD1 CASSQGQPPYEQYF TGCGCCAGCAGCCAGGGACAGCCACCCTACGAGCAGTACTTC
- TRBJ2-7 TRBV27 TRBD2 CASSPRWLAGGRVHEQYF TGTGCCAGCAGTCCCCGTTGGCTAGCGGGAGGGCGTGTCCACGAGCAGTACTTC
few TRBJ1-2 TRBV30 - CAWTEGPGYTF TGTGCCTGGACCGAGGGACCTGGCTACACCTTC
- TRBJ2-5 TRBV9 - CASSLQTGVAETQYF TGTGCCAGCAGCCTACAAACGGGAGTGGCAGAGACCCAGTACTTC
- TRBJ1-3 TRBV5-1 - CASTPNGARGNTIYF TGCGCCAGCACCCCCAATGGGGCGAGAGGAAACACCATATATTTT
few TRBJ2-7 TRBV29-1 - CSVGDRDTYEQYF TGCAGCGTTGGGGACCGGGACACCTACGAGCAGTACTTC
- TRBJ2-1 TRBV20-1 - CSATGSNEQFF TGCAGTGCGACAGGTAGCAATGAGCAGTTCTTC
- TRBJ2-3 TRBV19 TRBD2 CASSSQAGGLSDTQYF TGTGCCAGTTCTTCTCAAGCGGGAGGATTGTCAGATACGCAGTATTTT
- TRBJ1-1 TRBV28 - CASRRSHTEAFF TGTGCCAGCAGACGGTCGCACACTGAAGCTTTCTTT
once TRBJ1-1 TRBV10-3 - CAISESEGGTEAFF TGTGCCATCAGTGAGTCGGAGGGGGGCACTGAAGCTTTCTTT
- TRBJ2-7 TRBV13 - CASSNTEDSGGYEQYF TGTGCCAGCAGCAATACCGAGGACAGTGGGGGCTACGAGCAGTACTTC